This is a list of T cell receptor beta chains from one sample in a study of CD8 T cells in Susac syndrome. TCRdb re-called the immunoSEQ multiplex PCR reads through MiXCR, storing one row per CDR3 protein. The sample shows about 130,000 distinct CDR3 sequences, roughly 94% of them seen only once. The sample consisted of CD8+ T cells from PBMCs. The receptor set was obtained from a human donor with Susac syndrome. The CDR3 runs from the conserved cysteine through the conserved F or W. The D gene is left open where the match is weak. Size is stated for part of the rows, as once, few or many counts, or as a class when the clone is expanded.

TRBJ2-5 - 12 - TRBV24-1 CATSDLQETQYF TGTGCCACCAGTGATTTACAAGAGACCCAGTACTTC
TRBJ2-6 TRBD1 20 - TRBV6-5 CASSYWSGQGPPGGANVLTF TGTGCCAGCAGTTACTGGTCGGGACAGGGGCCCCCGGGTGGGGCCAACGTCCTGACTTTC
TRBJ1-1 - 13 - TRBV9 CASTNIGNTEAFF TGTGCCAGCACCAATATAGGGAACACTGAAGCTTTCTTT
TRBJ2-2 TRBD2 16 - TRBV9 CASSPGLADHTGELFF TGTGCCAGCAGCCCGGGACTAGCGGATCACACCGGGGAGCTGTTTTTT
TRBJ1-2 - 14 - TRBV19 CASSRTVGNYGYTF TGTGCCAGTAGTAGGACAGTGGGTAACTATGGCTACACCTTC
TRBJ2-3 TRBD2 17 - TRBV18 CASSSIRTSGGPDTQYF TGTGCCAGCTCATCGATTAGGACTAGCGGGGGGCCAGATACGCAGTATTTT
TRBJ2-2 - 13 - TRBV29-1 CSVQPANTGELFF TGCAGCGTCCAGCCCGCGAACACCGGGGAGCTGTTTTTT
TRBJ1-1 - 13 - TRBV9 CASSVPGRTEAFF TGTGCCAGCAGCGTTCCGGGACGGACTGAAGCTTTCTTT
TRBJ2-5 - 11 - TRBV10-3 CANPRGETQYF TGTGCCAACCCTAGGGGAGAGACCCAGTACTTC
TRBJ2-2 - 15 - TRBV20-1 CSARGDGRSAGELFF TGCAGTGCTAGGGGGGACGGACGTTCTGCTGGGGAGCTGTTTTTT
TRBJ2-3 TRBD1 13 - TRBV10-3 CAISEETGNTQYF TGTGCCATCAGTGAGGAGACAGGGAATACGCAGTATTTT
TRBJ1-1 TRBD1 14 - TRBV5-1 CASRPYRGNTEAFF TGCGCCAGCAGACCTTACAGGGGGAACACTGAAGCTTTCTTT
TRBJ2-1 TRBD2 19 few TRBV5-1 CASSYLGLAGGPSYNEQFF TGCGCCAGCAGCTACCTGGGACTAGCGGGAGGGCCAAGCTACAATGAGCAGTTCTTC
TRBJ1-5 TRBD1 15 - TRBV5-4 CASSPGQGANQPQHF TGTGCCAGCAGCCCTGGACAGGGAGCCAATCAGCCCCAGCATTTT
TRBJ2-5 - 11 - TRBV12-3/TRBV12-4 CASMGQETQYF TGTGCCAGCATGGGACAAGAGACCCAGTACTTC
TRBJ2-2 - 16 once TRBV4-2 CASSQDWPDATGELFF TGTGCCAGCAGCCAAGATTGGCCGGACGCCACCGGGGAGCTGTTTTTT
TRBJ2-1 - 13 - TRBV9 CASGGSSAPEQFF TGTGCCAGCGGGGGTTCGTCCGCTCCTGAGCAGTTCTTC